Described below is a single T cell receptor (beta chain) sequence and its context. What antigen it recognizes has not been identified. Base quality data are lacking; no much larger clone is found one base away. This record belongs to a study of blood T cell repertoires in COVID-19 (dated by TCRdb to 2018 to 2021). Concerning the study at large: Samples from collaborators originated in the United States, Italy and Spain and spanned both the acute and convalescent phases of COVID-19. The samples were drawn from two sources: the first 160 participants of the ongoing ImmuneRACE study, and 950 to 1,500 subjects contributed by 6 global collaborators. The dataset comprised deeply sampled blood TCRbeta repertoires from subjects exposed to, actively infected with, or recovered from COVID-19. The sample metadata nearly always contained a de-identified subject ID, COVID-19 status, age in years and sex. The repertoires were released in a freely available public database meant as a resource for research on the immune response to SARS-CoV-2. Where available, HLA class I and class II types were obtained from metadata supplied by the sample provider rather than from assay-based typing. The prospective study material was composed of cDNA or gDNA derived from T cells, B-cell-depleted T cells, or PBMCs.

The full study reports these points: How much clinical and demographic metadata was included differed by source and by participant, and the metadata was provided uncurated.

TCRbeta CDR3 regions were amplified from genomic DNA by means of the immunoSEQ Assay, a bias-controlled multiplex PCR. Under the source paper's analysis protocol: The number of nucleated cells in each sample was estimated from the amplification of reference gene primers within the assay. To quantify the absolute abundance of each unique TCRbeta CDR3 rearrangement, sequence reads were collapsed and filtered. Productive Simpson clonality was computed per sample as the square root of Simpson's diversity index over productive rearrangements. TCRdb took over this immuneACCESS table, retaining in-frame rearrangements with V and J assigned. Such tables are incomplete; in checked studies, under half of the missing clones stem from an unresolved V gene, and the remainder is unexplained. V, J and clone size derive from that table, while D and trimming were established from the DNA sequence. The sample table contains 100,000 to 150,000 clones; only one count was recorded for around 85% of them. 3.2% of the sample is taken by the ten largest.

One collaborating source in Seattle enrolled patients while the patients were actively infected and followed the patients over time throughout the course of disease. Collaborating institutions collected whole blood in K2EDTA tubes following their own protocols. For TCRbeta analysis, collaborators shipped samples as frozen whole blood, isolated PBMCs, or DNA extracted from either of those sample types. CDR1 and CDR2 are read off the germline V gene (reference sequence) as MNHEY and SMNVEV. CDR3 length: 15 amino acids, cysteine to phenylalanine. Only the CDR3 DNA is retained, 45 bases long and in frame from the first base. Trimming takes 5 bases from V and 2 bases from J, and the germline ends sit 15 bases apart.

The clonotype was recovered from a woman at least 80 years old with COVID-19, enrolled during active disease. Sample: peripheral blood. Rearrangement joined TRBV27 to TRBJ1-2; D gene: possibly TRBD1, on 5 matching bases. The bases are TGTGCCAGCAGTAGGGGCGGGGGACCCAACTATGGCTACACCTTC. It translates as CASSRGGGPNYGYTF.